Detailed here is one T cell receptor beta chain. This sample stems from a study of blood T cells in healthy people across ages. With a J-beta primer mix and a sample-barcoded 5' primer, a second PCR ran roughly 7 to 11 cycles. TCRdb passed the 5' RACE reads through MiXCR, listing each CDR3 protein once. The sample includes around 970,000 distinct CDR3 sequences, roughly 47% of them seen just once. Germline V CDR1 and CDR2: SGHTA, FQGNSA. V was cut by 8 bases and J by 2 bases, with 16 bases left in between. This CDR3 region has 14 residues. Input material: blood. V usage is TRBV7-2 and J usage is TRBJ2-7; tentative D call: TRBD1 (6 bases). The source of this sequence is a woman aged 60-70 years in good health. CDR3 coding DNA: TGTGCCAGCCAAAGGGAGACAGGTCCCTACGAGCAGTACTTC. Its protein product is CASQRETGPYEQYF.